Below, one T cell receptor (beta chain) is given with its context. The antigen remains unidentified. The sample belongs to a study of PD-1 blockade in mismatch repair-deficient tumors. The study's findings and limits: After pembrolizumab, tumor-resident clones rose rapidly, then generally contracted before radiologic responses.

Assay: immunoSEQ multiplex PCR; the TCRdb copy retains only in-frame clones and omits some. The sample shows approximately 100,000 clones, approximately 80% of them seen only once. PCR or immunohistochemistry showed mismatch repair deficiency in every enrolled patient. This sample comprised peripheral blood, obtained 35 to 37 weeks after starting pembrolizumab. This TCR came from an adult with mismatch repair-deficient cancer.

The CDR3: CASSLAAGAIYEQYF. For the CDR3, the DNA is TGTGCCAGCAGCTTAGCGGCGGGAGCTATCTACGAGCAGTACTTC. The chain employs TRBV7-3 and TRBJ2-7, with TRBD2 identical over 7 bases. This CDR3 has 15 residues. Looked up from germline, CDR1 is SGHTA and CDR2 is FQGTGA. Trimming at V came to 2 bases and at J to 3 bases, leaving 7 bases not matched to a gene.